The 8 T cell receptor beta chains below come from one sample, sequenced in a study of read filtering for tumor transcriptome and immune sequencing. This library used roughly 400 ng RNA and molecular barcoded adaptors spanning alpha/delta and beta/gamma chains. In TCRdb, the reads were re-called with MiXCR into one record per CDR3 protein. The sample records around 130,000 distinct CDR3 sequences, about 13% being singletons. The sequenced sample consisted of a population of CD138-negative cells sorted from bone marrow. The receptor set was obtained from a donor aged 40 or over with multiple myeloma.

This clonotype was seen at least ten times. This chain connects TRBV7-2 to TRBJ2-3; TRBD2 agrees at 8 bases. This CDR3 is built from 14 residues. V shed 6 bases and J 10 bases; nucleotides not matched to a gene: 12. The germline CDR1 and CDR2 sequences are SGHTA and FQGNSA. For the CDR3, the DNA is TGTGCCAGCAGGGGGATGAGCGGGAGCACCTCGCAGTATTTT. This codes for CASRGMSGSTSQYF.

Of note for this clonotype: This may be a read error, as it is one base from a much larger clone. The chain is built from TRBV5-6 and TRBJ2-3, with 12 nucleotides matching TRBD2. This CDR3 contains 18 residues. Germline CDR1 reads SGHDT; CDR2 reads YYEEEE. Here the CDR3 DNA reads TGTGCCAGCAGCTTGCCTCTTACTAGCGGGAGGCCCACAGATACGCGGTATTTT. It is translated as CASSLPLTSGRPTDTRYF. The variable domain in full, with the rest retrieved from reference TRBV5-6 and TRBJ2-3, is DAGVTQSPTHLIKTRGQQVTLRCSPKSGHDTVSWYQQALGQGPQFIFQYYEEEERQRGNFPDRFSGHQFPNYSSELNVNALLLGDSALYLCASSLPLTSGRPTDTRYFGPGTRLTVL.

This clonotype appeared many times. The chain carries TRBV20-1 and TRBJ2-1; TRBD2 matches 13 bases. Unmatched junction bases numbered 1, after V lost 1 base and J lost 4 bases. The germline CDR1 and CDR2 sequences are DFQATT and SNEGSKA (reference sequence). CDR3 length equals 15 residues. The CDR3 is CSARAGLAGYNEQFF. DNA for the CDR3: TGCAGTGCTAGAGCGGGACTAGCGGGATACAATGAGCAGTTCTTC.

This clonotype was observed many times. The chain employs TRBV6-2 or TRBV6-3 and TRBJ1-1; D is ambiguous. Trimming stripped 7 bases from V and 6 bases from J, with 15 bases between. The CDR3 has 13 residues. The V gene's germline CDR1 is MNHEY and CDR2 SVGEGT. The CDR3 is CASTKQIPPEAFF. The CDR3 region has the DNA TGTGCCAGCACAAAACAGATTCCCCCTGAAGCTTTCTTT.

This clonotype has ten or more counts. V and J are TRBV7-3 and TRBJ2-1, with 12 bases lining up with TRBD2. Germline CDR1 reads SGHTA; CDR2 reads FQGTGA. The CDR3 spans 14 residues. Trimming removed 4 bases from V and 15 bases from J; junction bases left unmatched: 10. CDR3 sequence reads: CASSSGLAGRDLFF. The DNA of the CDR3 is TGTGCCAGCAGCTCGGGACTAGCGGGTCGCGATCTGTTCTTC.

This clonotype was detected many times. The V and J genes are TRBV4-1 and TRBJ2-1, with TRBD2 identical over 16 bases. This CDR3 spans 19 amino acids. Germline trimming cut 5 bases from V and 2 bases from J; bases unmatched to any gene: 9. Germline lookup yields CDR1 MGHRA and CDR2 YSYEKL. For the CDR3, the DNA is TGCGCCAGCAGCAACGCGCCGGGACTAGCGGGAGGGACCTACAATGAGCAGTTCTTC. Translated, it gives CASSNAPGLAGGTYNEQFF.

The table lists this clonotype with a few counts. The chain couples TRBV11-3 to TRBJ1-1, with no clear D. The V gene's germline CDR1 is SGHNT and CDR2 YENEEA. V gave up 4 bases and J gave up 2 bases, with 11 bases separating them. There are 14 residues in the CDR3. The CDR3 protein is CASSSRRRNTEAFF. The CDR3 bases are TGTGCCAGCAGCTCCCGGAGGAGAAACACTGAAGCTTTCTTT.

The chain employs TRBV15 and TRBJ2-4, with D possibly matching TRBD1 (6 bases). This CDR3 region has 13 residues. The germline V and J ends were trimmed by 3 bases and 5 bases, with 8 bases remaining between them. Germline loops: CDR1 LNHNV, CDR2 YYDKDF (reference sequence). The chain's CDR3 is CATSSRGENIQYF. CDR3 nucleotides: TGTGCCACCAGCAGCAGGGGTGAAAACATTCAGTACTTC.